This T cell receptor (beta chain) was identified during a study of cytomegalovirus exposure and HLA in healthy donors. Study conclusions and caveats: Later analysis identified about 18,000 TCR beta sequences associated with HLA alleles, using a false discovery rate threshold of 0.05. A later analysis linked a missense variant in DCLRE1C to the trimming of TCR beta V and J genes. Further analysis, carried out later, found HLA-associated TCR beta chains more clonally expanded than equally common other chains.

60 Vbeta and 13 Jbeta primers were used in PCR. Authors' analysis steps: Per a later analysis, the number of unique TCR beta chains was some 82 million, of which 10 million to 11 million were shared. Some clones are missing from TCRdb's copy, which holds only in-frame ones; the method was immunoSEQ multiplex PCR. V, J and clone size reflect that table, while D and trimming were determined from the DNA. The sample has about 55,000 clones; roughly 82% are singletons. This CDR3 is 16 amino acids long. Germline CDR1 is MNHEY and CDR2 is SMNVEV (reference sequence). Trimming took off 5 bases at V and 8 bases at J, with 22 bases between the two ends. A remark on this clone: Antigen unknown.

This sequence originates from a man aged 25-40 years in good health and CMV-seronegative. The V call is TRBV27, the J call TRBJ2-1; a weak D match, TRBD2 (5 bases). Material for sequencing was PBMCs. CDR3 bases: TGTGCCAGCAGTCTCCTCGGGGATCCCGGATTGCATGAGCAGTTCTTC. As protein: CASSLLGDPGLHEQFF.